The present T cell receptor (beta chain) was sequenced within a study of blood T cell repertoires in COVID-19. Turning to the study itself: Material from acute and convalescent COVID-19 was sourced from the United States, Italy and Spain.

The CDR3 covers 17 residues. Germline values: CDR1 SGHTA, CDR2 FQGNSA. V shed 4 bases and J 4 bases; nucleotides not matched to a gene: 16. Original processing methods: Using reference gene primer amplification, nucleated cell counts were estimated. Assay: immunoSEQ multiplex PCR; the TCRdb copy retains only in-frame clones and omits some. The DNA gave D and trimming, while V, J and clone size come from that table. The sample shows around 260,000 clones, over 75% of them seen only once. This clone was seen a handful of times. The origin of this receptor is a woman between 45 and 65 years old with acute or convalescent COVID-19. What was sequenced was peripheral blood. The rearrangement joins TRBV7-2 to TRBJ2-7; TRBD1 agrees at 7 bases. CDR3: CASSYPRGQPFLYEQYF. The CDR3 DNA is TGTGCCAGCAGCTACCCAAGGGGACAGCCGTTTTTGTACGAGCAGTACTTC.